Here is one T cell receptor beta chain with its context. The specificity of this receptor is unknown. Per-base quality was not reported, and no clone a single base away is much larger than it. The collaborating institutions used their own protocols to collect whole blood in K2EDTA tubes. Collaborator samples were shipped for TCRbeta analysis as frozen whole blood, isolated PBMCs, or DNA extracted from either sample type. TCRbeta CDR3 regions were amplified from genomic DNA by means of the immunoSEQ Assay, a bias-controlled multiplex PCR. The authors processed their data as follows. Within the assay, amplification of reference gene primers was used to estimate how many nucleated cells each sample contained. Sequence reads were collapsed and filtered to measure the absolute abundance of every unique TCRbeta CDR3 rearrangement. For each sample, productive Simpson clonality was calculated as the square root of Simpson's diversity index over productive rearrangements. TCRdb retrieved this table from immuneACCESS and kept in-frame rearrangements only. Not all clones are present; in checked studies, unresolved V genes account for under half, and no reason is known for the remainder. Clone size and the V and J calls come from that table; the DNA yielded D and trimming. The sample table holds about 150,000 clones, of which about 80% were seen once. 0.45% to 0.6% of the sample goes to the ten largest clones.

This specimen belongs to a study of blood T cell repertoires in COVID-19 (dated by TCRdb to 2020 to 2021). In terms of the full investigation: The collaborator samples originated in the United States, Italy and Spain and spanned the acute and convalescent phases of COVID-19. The repertoires were released in a freely available public database intended as a resource for research on the immune response to SARS-CoV-2. Where HLA class I and class II types were available, the types were taken from metadata supplied by the sample provider, not from assay-based typing. The prospective study material was composed of cDNA or gDNA derived from T cells, B-cell-depleted T cells, or PBMCs. Samples were obtained from the ongoing ImmuneRACE study (first 160 participants) and from 1,254 subjects provided by 6 global collaborators. Nearly every sample came with metadata listing a de-identified subject ID, COVID-19 status, age in years and sex. Subjects who had been exposed to COVID-19, were actively infected with it, or had recovered from it provided the deeply sampled blood TCRbeta repertoires that made up the dataset.

Inclusive of the bounding cysteine and phenylalanine, the CDR3 is 15 residues long. Only the CDR3 DNA is retained, 45 bases long and in frame from the first base. Based on the germline V gene, the CDR1 and CDR2 sequences are KGHSH and LQKENI. V lost 5 bases and J lost 2 bases, and the count of bases not matched to a germline gene is 7. Points the paper makes about the study in general: Clinical and demographic metadata were provided uncurated, with the amount varying by source and participant.

Specimen: peripheral blood. The sequence came from a man aged 55 to 70 with acute or convalescent COVID-19. The chain was built from TRBV18 and TRBJ2-5; 8 central bases correspond to TRBD1. The CDR3 reads CASSSQQGDQETQYF. The nucleotide sequence is TGTGCCAGCTCATCCCAACAGGGGGATCAAGAGACCCAGTACTTC.